This T cell receptor beta chain was captured in a study of post-analysis software for immune sequencing data. Study-wide findings and caveats: In patients, TRBV5-6, TRBV5-1 and TRBV20-1 belonged to five TRBV segments found more frequently than in controls.

The V and J ends lost 4 bases and 8 bases respectively, with 16 bases between them. This CDR3 is built from 14 residues. Germline lookup yields CDR1 SGHRS and CDR2 YFSETQ. This clonotype was detected a few times. What it binds is unknown. Unique molecular identifiers tagged the TCR beta cDNA libraries. TCRdb re-derived calls from the PCR reads in MiXCR, one entry per CDR3 protein. The sample yields 350,000 to 500,000 distinct CDR3 sequences, about 39% seen once. The sequence was collected from a girl aged 2-10 years with multiple sclerosis. Sequences were obtained from blood. The chain couples TRBV5-1 to TRBJ2-1; D might be TRBD1 (6 bases). The CDR3 spells CASSLSRGSHEQFF. For the CDR3, the DNA is TGCGCCAGCAGCCTATCGAGGGGGTCCCATGAGCAGTTCTTC.